This T cell receptor beta chain was obtained from a study of blood T cell repertoires in COVID-19 (dated by TCRdb to 2020 to 2021). Broadly, across the study: Samples from collaborators originated in the United States, Italy and Spain and spanned both the acute and convalescent phases of COVID-19. The material from the prospective study consisted of cDNA or gDNA derived from T cells, B-cell-depleted T cells, or PBMCs. A freely available public database, intended as a resource for researchers studying the immune response to SARS-CoV-2, is where the repertoires were released. Where available, HLA class I and class II types were obtained from metadata supplied by the sample provider rather than from assay-based typing. Subjects who had been exposed to COVID-19, were actively infected with it, or had recovered from it provided the deeply sampled blood TCRbeta repertoires that made up the dataset. Sample metadata almost always included a de-identified subject ID, COVID-19 status, age in years and sex. The samples were drawn from the first 160 participants of the ongoing ImmuneRACE study and from 1,254 subjects provided by 6 global collaborators.

V and J are truncated by 0 bases and 9 bases respectively, leaving an intervening sequence of 10 bases. Sequences SGDLS (CDR1) and YYNGEE (CDR2) are obtained from the germline V gene. From cysteine to phenylalanine, the CDR3 is 14 amino acids long. Only the CDR3 DNA is retained, 42 bases long and in frame from the first base. This clone was seen more than once but under ten times. It has no known antigen specificity. No base-level quality is on record; no much larger clone is a single base apart. The immunoSEQ Assay, a bias-controlled multiplex PCR, was used to amplify TCRbeta CDR3 regions from genomic DNA. Processing in the source paper ran as follows. The number of nucleated cells in each sample was estimated from the amplification of reference gene primers within the assay. To quantify the absolute abundance of each unique TCRbeta CDR3 rearrangement, sequence reads were collapsed and filtered. Productive Simpson clonality was computed per sample as the square root of Simpson's diversity index over productive rearrangements. Here the immuneACCESS table is served through TCRdb, limited to in-frame sequences with V and J called. Missing clones are a known gap in these copies; in checked studies unresolved V genes cover under half, and the rest lacks a known reason. Clonal size and the V and J genes are those of that table, whereas D and trimming came from the DNA. The table for this sample lists under 350,000 clones; 75% to 90% of them were counted only once. Less than 6% of the sample is in the top ten clones.

Another Seattle source contributed samples from volunteer blood donors who had recovered from COVID-19. Whole blood was collected in K2EDTA tubes by collaborating institutions according to the institutions' own protocols. For TCRbeta analysis, collaborator samples were shipped as frozen whole blood, as isolated PBMCs, or as DNA extracted from either sample type. Overall study outcomes, separate from this receptor: How much clinical and demographic metadata was included differed by source and by participant, and the metadata was provided uncurated.

This TCR came from a man aged 60 to 69 who had recovered from COVID-19. The rearranged segments are TRBV9 and TRBJ1-6; D gene: possibly TRBD1, on 5 matching bases. The specimen sequenced was peripheral blood. The nucleotide sequence is TGTGCCAGCAGCGTAGAAGCAGGGATTTCACCCCTCCACTTT. Its protein is CASSVEAGISPLHF.